The 8 T cell receptor beta chains in this list originate from one sample, sequenced in a study of blood T cell repertoires in COVID-19. Assay: immunoSEQ multiplex PCR; the TCRdb copy retains only in-frame clones and omits some. The data show fewer than 400,000 clones, around 85% seen once. Sequencing was performed on PBMCs or T cells enriched from blood (not recorded which). Receptors originate from a man aged 25-45 years who had recovered from COVID-19.

The V call is TRBV29-1, the J call TRBJ2-7; 8 bases fit TRBD1. The trim removed 8 bases at V and 0 bases at J, leaving 9 bases unmatched. In germline, CDR1 is SQVTM, CDR2 ANQGSEA. The CDR3 length is 14 residues. The CDR3 protein is CSCLDRESSYEQYF. For the CDR3, the DNA is TGCAGCTGTTTGGACAGGGAGAGCTCCTACGAGCAGTACTTC.

The chain joins TRBV18 to TRBJ1-3, with D possibly being TRBD1 (5 bases). V lost 2 bases and J lost 4, with 9 bases in between. The CDR3 consists of 14 residues. The germline gives CDR1 KGHSH, CDR2 LQKENI. The CDR3 DNA reads as TGTGCCAGCTCACCAGGGACTTCAGGAAACACCATATATTTT. Translated, it gives CASSPGTSGNTIYF.

CDR3 sequence reads: CASSFGQNLAKNIQYF. The CDR3 DNA is TGTGCCAGCAGCTTCGGACAGAATTTAGCCAAAAACATTCAGTACTTC. The rearrangement uses TRBV7-2 and TRBJ2-4; D is possibly TRBD1 (6 bases). The CDR3 is made up of 16 amino acids. Germline CDR1 is SGHTA and CDR2 is FQGNSA. V was shortened by 3 bases and J by 0 bases, with 12 bases between the two germline ends.

V is TRBV4-1 and J is TRBJ2-4, with TRBD2 matching 8 bases. CDR1 and CDR2 from the germline V gene are MGHRA and YSYEKL. V was pared by 0 bases and J by 5 bases, with 12 bases of the junction left unmatched. The CDR3 has 18 amino acids. The CDR3 is CASSQDYLQAGGENIQYF. For the CDR3, the DNA is TGCGCCAGCAGCCAAGATTATTTGCAGGCGGGAGGCGAAAACATTCAGTACTTC.

The CDR3 loop is CASSQDPGLAGGRETQYF. The CDR3 coding sequence is TGCGCCAGCAGCCAAGACCCGGGACTAGCGGGGGGGCGGGAGACCCAGTACTTC. The chain couples TRBV4-1 to TRBJ2-5; 16 bases line up with TRBD2. The CDR3 is 18 residues long. The J segment lost 5 bases and the V segment lost 0 bases, leaving 6 bases of the junction unmatched. The germline V gene encodes CDR1 MGHRA and CDR2 YSYEKL.

This sequence joins TRBV6-2 or TRBV6-3 and TRBJ1-5; D gene unclear. V was clipped by 2 bases and J by 7 bases, with 9 bases between them. The CDR3 covers 13 residues. CDR1 and CDR2 from the germline V gene are MNHEY and SVGEGT. The chain's CDR3 is CASSYGPRQPQHF. For the CDR3, the DNA is TGTGCCAGCAGTTACGGTCCTCGGCAGCCCCAGCATTTT.

The gene calls are TRBV13 and TRBJ2-1, with TRBD2 identical over 10 bases. The CDR3 runs to 16 residues. The germline V gene encodes CDR1 PRHDT and CDR2 FYEKMQ (reference sequence). V lost 4 bases and J lost 9; bases outside the gene matches: 12. The CDR3 loop reads CASSSGWSGGAGEQFF. Written as DNA, the CDR3 is TGTGCCAGCAGCTCCGGGTGGAGCGGGGGGGCCGGTGAGCAGTTCTTC. Combining the CDR3 with reference TRBV13 and TRBJ2-1 gives the whole variable domain AAGVIQSPRHLIKEKRETATLKCYPIPRHDTVYWYQQGPGQDPQFLISFYEKMQSDKGSIPDRFSAQQFSDYHSELNMSSLELGDSALYFCASSSGWSGGAGEQFFGPGTRLTVL.

The genes are TRBV18 and TRBJ2-5, with a weak D call TRBD2 (5 bases). In germline, CDR1 is KGHSH, CDR2 LQKENI. Trimming stripped 6 bases from V and 3 bases from J, with 14 bases between. The CDR3 runs 14 residues. This CDR3 reads CASSPGVTEETQYF. Written as DNA, the CDR3 is TGTGCCAGCTCCCCCGGGGTGACCGAAGAGACCCAGTACTTC.